These 9 T cell receptor beta chains came from one sample sequenced in a study of graft-versus-host responses after intestinal transplantation. Assay: immunoSEQ multiplex PCR; the TCRdb copy retains only in-frame clones and omits some. The sample lists about 48,000 clones, about nine tenths occurring once. No antigen is known for these receptors. Sequenced material: unstimulated CD4+ T cells sorted from spleen or lymph node cells, taken before transplant. All receptors derive from a human donor who was the organ donor for an intestinal transplant.

The chain links TRBV4-2 to TRBJ2-7; 11 bases map to TRBD2. The CDR3 totals 16 residues. Germline V gene lookup returns CDR1 LGHNA and CDR2 YNFKEQ. The J segment lost 3 bases and the V segment lost 3 bases, leaving 7 bases of the junction unmatched. CDR3 sequence reads: CASSHQLAGDFYEQYF. The CDR3 DNA is TGTGCCAGCAGCCACCAACTAGCGGGAGACTTCTACGAGCAGTACTTC.

This rearrangement joins TRBV7-8 to TRBJ1-4, with 8 bases matching TRBD1. The germline CDR1 and CDR2 sequences are SGHVS and FQNEAQ. V lost 5 bases to trimming and J lost 6 bases; unmatched junction nucleotides: 8. This CDR3 has 15 residues. CDR3 loop: CASSILPGQDEKLFF. The CDR3 nucleotides are TGTGCCAGCAGCATTCTACCGGGACAGGATGAAAAACTGTTTTTT.

The V and J genes are TRBV6-6 and TRBJ2-7; D is undetermined. The CDR3 consists of 11 residues. Germline CDR1 reads MNHNY; CDR2 reads SVGAGI (reference sequence). Trimming shortened V by 2 bases and J by 5 bases, and 4 bases separated the two germline ends. The CDR3 protein is CASSYVHEQYF. The CDR3 DNA reads as TGTGCCAGCAGTTACGTCCACGAGCAGTACTTC.

This rearrangement joins TRBV7-2 to TRBJ1-5; 8 positions agree with TRBD1. The CDR3 length is 14 residues. Losses at the gene ends were 5 bases for V and 2 bases for J; bases not matched to a gene: 2. The germline CDR1 and CDR2 sequences are SGHTA and FQGNSA. CDR3 sequence reads: CASSPTGGNQPQHF. The DNA of the CDR3 is TGTGCCAGCAGCCCGACAGGGGGCAATCAGCCCCAGCATTTT.

The V gene is TRBV20-1, the J gene TRBJ2-3; TRBD2 might be the D (5 bases). Germline CDR1 and CDR2: DFQATT and SNEGSKA (reference sequence). The V gene lost 7 bases and the J gene lost 3 bases, with 5 bases spanning the gap. The CDR3 is 10 amino acids. In DNA form, the CDR3 reads TGCAGTGGGACTACAGATACGCAGTATTTT. Its translation is CSGTTDTQYF.

The V and J genes are TRBV6-1 and TRBJ1-5; no firm D call. Trimming left V 3 bases short and J 4 bases short, with 10 bases between. This CDR3 spans 14 amino acids. CDR1 is MNHNS and CDR2 is SASEGT in the germline V gene. The CDR3 sequence is CASSDLAGNQPQHF. As DNA, the CDR3 is TGTGCCAGCAGTGATCTGGCGGGGAATCAGCCCCAGCATTTT.

Only one count was recorded for this clone. This chain uses TRBV28 with TRBJ2-1; D gene uncertain. Germline V gene lookup returns CDR1 MDHEN and CDR2 SYDVKM. The CDR3 loop spans 13 amino acids. V was clipped by 6 bases and J by 7 bases, with 13 bases between them. This CDR3 reads CASRVVLGNEQFF. As DNA, the CDR3 is TGTGCCAGCAGGGTTGTCTTGGGGAATGAGCAGTTCTTC. Supplemented by reference TRBV28 and TRBJ2-1, the full variable domain reads DVKVTQSSRYLVKRTGEKVFLECVQDMDHENMFWYRQDPGLGLRLIYFSYDVKMKEKGDIPEGYSVSREKKERFSLILESASTNQTSMYLCASRVVLGNEQFFGPGTRLTVL.

The chain is built from TRBV11-3 and TRBJ2-1; 13 nucleotides agree with TRBD2. V dropped 3 bases and J dropped 9; count of bases not matched to a gene: 5. The CDR3 sequence is 15 residues long. CDR1 and CDR2 (germline): SGHNT, YENEEA. The CDR3 region has the DNA TGTGCCAGCAGCTTCCGGACTAGCGGGAGTGGTGAGCAGTTCTTC. Translation: CASSFRTSGSGEQFF.

V usage is TRBV2 and J usage is TRBJ2-7, with D hard to call. V was pared by 7 bases and J by 3 bases, with 7 bases between. CDR1 is SNHLY and CDR2 is FYNNEI in the germline V gene. The CDR3 is 11 residues long. In nucleotides, the CDR3 is TGTGCCAGCACAGGCGGCTACGAGCAGTACTTC. Translation gives CASTGGYEQYF.